This T cell receptor beta chain was identified during a study of T cells in Graves' hyperthyroidism and ophthalmopathy. Overall study results and limits: Most expanded thyroid clonotypes above 0.001 also appeared in blood.

Using RNA transcripts as the source, TCR beta CDR3 regions were amplified. The HTBI primer set was used in a first-round RT-PCR of the TCR CDR3. TCRdb itself ran the multiplex PCR reads through MiXCR, one entry per CDR3 protein. Of around 300,000 distinct CDR3 sequences in the sample, roughly an eighth were seen once. The CDR3 contains 18 residues. After removal of 2 bases from V and 2 bases from J, the junction contained 7 bases not matched to a gene. Germline assignment: CDR1 SGHRS and CDR2 YFSETQ. This clonotype was picked up a small number of times. The antigen remains unidentified. Used for diagnoses were clinical symptoms, serum thyroxine and TRAb, thyroid ultrasound and orbital computed tomography.

The sequence came from a woman aged 40 to 49 with Graves' ophthalmopathy. This chain uses TRBV5-1 with TRBJ2-3; 14 bases are shared with TRBD2. The sample was blood. The CDR3 DNA follows: TGCGCCAGCAGCTTACGACTAGCGGGGGGGCTGAACACAGATACGCAGTATTTT. Amino acid sequence: CASSLRLAGGLNTDTQYF.